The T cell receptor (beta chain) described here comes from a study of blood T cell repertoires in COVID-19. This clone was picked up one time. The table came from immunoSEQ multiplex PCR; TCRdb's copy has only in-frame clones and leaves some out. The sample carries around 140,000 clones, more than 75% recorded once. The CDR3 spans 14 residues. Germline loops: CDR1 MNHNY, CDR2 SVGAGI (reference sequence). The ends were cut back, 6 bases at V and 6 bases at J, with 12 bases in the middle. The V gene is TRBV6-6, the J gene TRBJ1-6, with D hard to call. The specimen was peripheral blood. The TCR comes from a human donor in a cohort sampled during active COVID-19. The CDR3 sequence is CASREPSPNSPLHF. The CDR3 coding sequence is TGTGCCAGCAGGGAGCCTAGTCCTAATTCACCCCTCCACTTT.